This T cell receptor beta chain appears in the sequencing data of a study of response to subunit inactivated influenza vaccine. Whole-study findings and limits: Only a handful of new T cells, the authors suggested, are recruited with each seasonal influenza vaccination.

A note on this clonotype: Its antigen is not identified.

MiXCR was run by TCRdb on the RT-PCR reads, yielding one entry per CDR3 protein. The sample holds about 500,000 distinct CDR3 sequences; more than 15% are singletons and the top ten take about 3%. The CDR3 sequence is 18 residues long. The germline V gene has CDR1 DFQATT and CDR2 SNEGSKA (reference sequence). The junction had 12 bases not matched to a gene; V was cut back by 0 bases and J by 4 bases. The receptor comes from a man aged 50 to 69 who received an inactivated influenza vaccine. Here the sequenced sample was CD4+ T cells sorted from PBMCs, taken about 23 months after vaccination. The chain links TRBV20-1 to TRBJ2-3; TRBD2 agrees at 11 bases. The DNA of the CDR3 is TGCAGTGCTAGAGATACGGGGGGACTAGCGGCATACCCAGATACGCAGTATTTT. Translating it yields CSARDTGGLAAYPDTQYF.